This T cell receptor beta chain derives from a study of blood T cell repertoires in COVID-19. The CDR3 is made up of 15 amino acids. Germline-derived CDR1 and CDR2 are MNHEY and SVGAGI. V lost 7 bases and J lost 1, with 16 bases in between. The method was immunoSEQ multiplex PCR; TCRdb's version includes in-frame clones alone and lacks a portion of them. The sample holds about 95,000 clones, about 89% seen once. The chain couples TRBV6-5 to TRBJ1-1; D may be TRBD1 (5 bases). What was sequenced was peripheral blood. This sequence originates from a woman between 45 and 65 years old in a cohort sampled during active COVID-19. In DNA, the CDR3 is TGTGCCAGCACCCCCCGGGGGGTGGGGAACACTGAAGCTTTCTTT. This gives the protein CASTPRGVGNTEAFF.